This is a list of T cell receptor beta chains from one sample in a study of T cells after yellow fever vaccination. Via MiXCR, TCRdb re-called the 5' RACE reads, giving one row per CDR3 protein. This sample carries around 310,000 distinct CDR3 sequences, roughly 3.5% of them seen once, and the ten largest clones take 20% to 25%. Specimen: PBMCs, collected on the day of the yellow fever booster vaccination. These receptors were collected from a man in his late teens or twenties who received the YFV17D yellow fever vaccine. The CDR3 runs from the conserved cysteine through the conserved F or W. A D gene is named only where the DNA matches it firmly. Size tells how often a clone was seen (once, few, many) or the class of an expanded clone, and some rows leave it out.

cdr3_nt	cdr3_aa	j_call	d_call	v_call	clone_size
TGTGCCAGCAGCCCGCCGGGACGGAACTATGGCTACACCTTC	CASSPPGRNYGYTF	TRBJ1-2	-	TRBV5-5	many
TGTGCCAGCAGTGAGGGGGGATATGGCTACACCTTC	CASSEGGYGYTF	TRBJ1-2	-	TRBV2	few
TGCGCCAGCAGCCAAGATGGGCAGCGGGGGGGCTCCTACAATGAGCAGTTCTTC	CASSQDGQRGGSYNEQFF	TRBJ2-1	TRBD2	TRBV4-1	-
TGTGCCAGCCAGGGTGTGGGTCAGCCCCAGCATTTT	CASQGVGQPQHF	TRBJ1-5	-	TRBV27	-
TGTGCCAGCAGCCTCTCCGGGACGAAGTATAATGAAAAACTGTTTTTT	CASSLSGTKYNEKLFF	TRBJ1-4	-	TRBV7-9	few
TGCAGTGCTAGAGTCGGACACGCACCCTATGGCAATCAGCCCCAGCATTTT	CSARVGHAPYGNQPQHF	TRBJ1-5	-	TRBV20-1	many
TGTGCCAGCAGTTTAGCGGGCAACTCCTACAATGAGCAGTTCTTC	CASSLAGNSYNEQFF	TRBJ2-1	-	TRBV12-3/TRBV12-4	few
TGTGCCAGCAGCTTACCGACGGAGAACACTGAAGCTTTCTTT	CASSLPTENTEAFF	TRBJ1-1	-	TRBV7-2	many
TGCGCCAGCAGCCAATTGTTCTCCTACAATGAGCAGTTCTTC	CASSQLFSYNEQFF	TRBJ2-1	-	TRBV4-1	many
TGTGCCACCAGCAGAGACACTCGGTGGGCCTCCTACAATGAGCAGTTCTTC	CATSRDTRWASYNEQFF	TRBJ2-1	-	TRBV15	-
TGTGCCAGCAACCTGGCACAGGGCTATAATTCACCCCTCCACTTT	CASNLAQGYNSPLHF	TRBJ1-6	-	TRBV7-2	many
TGTGCCAGCAGCTTAGTGTGGGACTTACTCCCGGAGACCCAGTACTTC	CASSLVWDLLPETQYF	TRBJ2-5	-	TRBV7-2	many
TGTGCCAGCAGCCGGGGACTAGCGGGGAGGAGGAATGAGCAGTTCTTC	CASSRGLAGRRNEQFF	TRBJ2-1	TRBD2	TRBV7-6	many
TGTGCCAGTAGTATAGTTGGGCAGGCCTACGAGCAGTACTTC	CASSIVGQAYEQYF	TRBJ2-7	-	TRBV19	-
TGTGCCAGCAGCCAGAGGGCAGGGGGCTCTGGGGCCAACGTCCTGACTTTC	CASSQRAGGSGANVLTF	TRBJ2-6	TRBD1	TRBV3-1	few
TGTGCCAGCAGTCCCCGGATAAGTGAGCAGTTCTTC	CASSPRISEQFF	TRBJ2-1	-	TRBV6-2/TRBV6-3	many
TGTGCCAGCAGTTACACAGGCTTTTACGGCTACACCTTC	CASSYTGFYGYTF	TRBJ1-2	-	TRBV6-5	-
TGTGCCAGCAGCTTCTGGGCCAACGTCCTGACTTTC	CASSFWANVLTF	TRBJ2-6	-	TRBV6-2/TRBV6-3	-
TGTGCCAGCACCCCCGGCGGACGGAACACTGAAGCTTTCTTT	CASTPGGRNTEAFF	TRBJ1-1	-	TRBV5-4	few
TGCAGTGCTCCAAGCGGCCCATCGCGGGGAAACACCATATATTTT	CSAPSGPSRGNTIYF	TRBJ1-3	-	TRBV20-1	-
TGTGCCAGCAGCTGGTCCCGCGGGGGAAACACAGATACGCAGTATTTT	CASSWSRGGNTDTQYF	TRBJ2-3	TRBD2	TRBV7-2	many
TGTGCCAGCAGCCGTCTCCGGGACAATGAGCAGTTCTTC	CASSRLRDNEQFF	TRBJ2-1	-	TRBV11-2	many
TGTGCCAGCAGCCGCACGACAGGGGGCAATCAGCCCCAGCATTTT	CASSRTTGGNQPQHF	TRBJ1-5	TRBD1	TRBV6-5	many
TGTGCCAGCAGTTACTCGGTATTATACAAAGAAGCTTTCTTT	CASSYSVLYKEAFF	TRBJ1-1	-	TRBV6-5	few
TGTGCCAGCAGCTTAGGTTCCGTTTATTCCCTGGTTGATGAGCAGTTCTTC	CASSLGSVYSLVDEQFF	TRBJ2-1	-	TRBV7-6	many
TGTGCCAGCAGCGCCTCCGGGACAGGGTGGGGTGGCTACACCTTC	CASSASGTGWGGYTF	TRBJ1-2	TRBD1	TRBV9	many
TGTGCCAGCAGCCAACAGAGGACTCCAGATACGCAGTATTTT	CASSQQRTPDTQYF	TRBJ2-3	-	TRBV7-2	-
TGTGCCAGCAGCCATTCCCTAGCAGATACGCAGTATTTT	CASSHSLADTQYF	TRBJ2-3	-	TRBV5-4	few
TGTGCCAGCAGCTTAGATATAACTGAAGCTTTCTTT	CASSLDITEAFF	TRBJ1-1	-	TRBV7-9	many
TGTGCCAGCAGCCAAGGCCCCGGGACCGGAGAGACCCAGTACTTC	CASSQGPGTGETQYF	TRBJ2-5	-	TRBV3-1	many
TGCAGTGCCTCAGGGTCTCGGGAGACCCAGTACTTC	CSASGSRETQYF	TRBJ2-5	-	TRBV20-1	-
TGTGCCAGCAGCCTCCGGGTAGCGGGGTGGCAGGAGACCCAGTACTTC	CASSLRVAGWQETQYF	TRBJ2-5	TRBD2	TRBV3-1	-
TGTGCCAGCAGCTTATTCAGGAGCACAGATACGCAGTATTTT	CASSLFRSTDTQYF	TRBJ2-3	-	TRBV7-2	many
TGCGCCAGCGTCCGGGACAACGCTAAAGAGACCCAGTACTTC	CASVRDNAKETQYF	TRBJ2-5	-	TRBV23-1	many
TGTGCCTGGAGTTCAATAACTAGCACAGATACGCAGTATTTT	CAWSSITSTDTQYF	TRBJ2-3	-	TRBV30	many
TGTGCCATCAGCCCGGGACAGGGAGGCCACAATGAGCAGTTCTTC	CAISPGQGGHNEQFF	TRBJ2-1	TRBD1	TRBV10-3	many
TGTGCCAGCAGCTTAAGACTTCAAGAGACCCAGTACTTC	CASSLRLQETQYF	TRBJ2-5	-	TRBV7-3	many
TGTGCCAGCAGCGACAGAAGGGAGACCCAGTACTTC	CASSDRRETQYF	TRBJ2-5	-	TRBV12-3/TRBV12-4	many
TGCAGTGCTAGAAGGTCGGAGGGACAGGGAAGCACCGGGGAGCTGTTTTTT	CSARRSEGQGSTGELFF	TRBJ2-2	TRBD1	TRBV20-1	-
TGTGCCAGCAGACCCGTCCCGAGCTCCTATAATTCACCCCTCCACTTT	CASRPVPSSYNSPLHF	TRBJ1-6	-	TRBV7-8	few
TGTGCCAGCAGTCCAGGGGCGGGACAGGGAAAAAGTCCTGAAGCTTTCTTT	CASSPGAGQGKSPEAFF	TRBJ1-1	TRBD1	TRBV28	many
TGTGCCAGCAGCCTCCGCCGACTAGCGGGGGGGACTAAGAACACCGGGGAGCTGTTTTTT	CASSLRRLAGGTKNTGELFF	TRBJ2-2	TRBD2	TRBV7-3	-